A single sample is the source of the 31 T cell receptor beta chains below, sequenced in a study of T cell responses to AZD1222 COVID-19 vaccine. This table comes from immunoSEQ multiplex PCR, and its TCRdb copy is limited to in-frame clones, with some not included. Here the sample spans 150,000 or so clones, 91% being singletons. Sequenced material: peripheral blood, taken on day 0 of AZD1222 vaccination. These receptors all stem from an adult in good health.

V and J are TRBV29-1 and TRBJ1-2; D is unresolved. V was shortened by 3 bases and J by 2 bases, with 13 bases between the two germline ends. Germline CDR1 is SQVTM and CDR2 is ANQGSEA. This CDR3 region has 14 residues. Here the CDR3 DNA reads TGCAGCGTTGAGTATCCGGGCGCGAACTATGGCTACACCTTC. This translates into CSVEYPGANYGYTF.

The chain recombines TRBV30 with TRBJ2-7, with 12 bases lining up with TRBD1. The CDR3 is 16 residues long. V shed 6 bases, J shed 2 bases, and the junction held 11 bases outside the gene matches. Per germline, CDR1 GTSNPN and CDR2 SVGIG (reference sequence). CDR3 loop: CACENSRDRGPYEQYF. CDR3 DNA: TGTGCCTGCGAGAACTCCCGGGACAGGGGGCCCTACGAGCAGTACTTC.

J is TRBJ1-3 and V is TRBV19, with D possibly matching TRBD1 (5 bases). CDR1 is LNHDA and CDR2 is SQIVND in the germline V gene (reference sequence). With 5 bases removed from V and 4 bases from J, the gap between germline ends came to 15 bases. CDR3 size: 15 residues. The CDR3 loop reads CASSPSRDRGNTIYF. CDR3 nucleotide sequence: TGTGCCAGTAGTCCCAGCCGGGACCGGGGAAACACCATATATTTT.

The J gene is TRBJ2-5, the V gene TRBV6-6, with D possibly being TRBD2 (6 bases). CDR1 is MNHNY, CDR2 SVGAGI, per germline (reference sequence). The CDR3 spans 15 residues. V was cut by 4 bases and J by 0 bases, with 12 bases left in between. CDR3: CASSLVGDYQETQYF. CDR3 bases: TGTGCCAGCAGTTTAGTTGGGGACTACCAAGAGACCCAGTACTTC.

The gene calls are TRBV6-6 and TRBJ1-1; maybe TRBD1 (5 bases). The CDR3 has 14 residues. CDR1 is MNHNY and CDR2 is SVGAGI in the germline V gene (reference sequence). V was clipped by 4 bases and J by 7 bases, with 16 bases between them. DNA for the CDR3: TGTGCCAGCAGTTCGGCGGGACTGGGGTATGAAGCTTTCTTT. Protein: CASSSAGLGYEAFF.

The chain couples TRBV5-6 to TRBJ2-1; TRBD2 agrees at 11 bases. The CDR3 has 13 residues. J was trimmed by 7 bases and V by 4 bases; bases with no gene match: 1. The germline V gene encodes CDR1 SGHDT and CDR2 YYEEEE. CDR3 loop: CASSRTSGNEQFF. Here the CDR3 DNA reads TGTGCCAGCAGCCGGACTAGCGGGAATGAGCAGTTCTTC. The variable domain in full, with the rest retrieved from reference TRBV5-6 and TRBJ2-1, is DAGVTQSPTHLIKTRGQQVTLRCSPKSGHDTVSWYQQALGQGPQFIFQYYEEEERQRGNFPDRFSGHQFPNYSSELNVNALLLGDSALYLCASSRTSGNEQFFGPGTRLTVL.

The rearrangement joins TRBV6-5 to TRBJ1-1; D not resolved. Germline V gene lookup returns CDR1 MNHEY and CDR2 SVGAGI. Trimming left V 4 bases short and J 0 bases short, with 12 bases between. The CDR3 loop spans 15 amino acids. The CDR3 reads CASSSPINMNTEAFF. The CDR3 DNA follows: TGTGCCAGCAGTTCCCCCATCAACATGAACACTGAAGCTTTCTTT.

This clone was detected a few times. The rearrangement uses TRBV6-5 and TRBJ1-5; no clear D. The CDR3 consists of 10 residues. Between the trimmed V and J ends, which lost 8 bases and 10 bases, there was a span of 9 bases. CDR1 and CDR2 from the germline V gene are MNHEY and SVGAGI. Written as DNA, the CDR3 is TGTGCCAGCGGCGTGTTTCCCCAGCATTTT. Its protein product is CASGVFPQHF.

The rearrangement links TRBV29-1 to TRBJ1-2, with a possible D match to TRBD1 (6 bases). In germline, CDR1 is SQVTM, CDR2 ANQGSEA. This CDR3 region has 14 residues. Trimming stripped 4 bases from V and 0 bases from J, with 12 bases between. CDR3 sequence: CSVGSGHPNYGYTF. The CDR3 DNA reads TGCAGCGTTGGGTCGGGACACCCTAACTATGGCTACACCTTC.

In DNA, the CDR3 is TGTGCCAGCAGCTCAATCGGCGTCTCGCACTACGAGCAGTACTTC. Encoded protein: CASSSIGVSHYEQYF. The gene calls are TRBV5-6 and TRBJ2-7; D is unresolved. Germline lookup yields CDR1 SGHDT and CDR2 YYEEEE. V lost 3 bases and J lost 3, with 16 bases in between. The CDR3 extends over 15 amino acids.

This clone was found once. DNA for the CDR3: TGTGCCAGCAGTTTCGGGCCGAACACTGAAGCTTTCTTT. This translates into CASSFGPNTEAFF. The chain uses TRBV12-3 or TRBV12-4 and TRBJ1-1; the D is unclear. CDR3 length equals 13 residues. The germline V and J ends were trimmed by 3 bases and 1 base, with 6 bases remaining between them.

The gene calls are TRBV7-9 and TRBJ1-3; TRBD1 agrees at 7 bases. Unmatched junction bases numbered 10, after V lost 5 bases and J lost 0 bases. This CDR3 spans 17 amino acids. Germline-derived CDR1 and CDR2 are SEHNR and FQNEAQ (reference sequence). The CDR3 is CASSVDRQGNSGNTIYF. CDR3 nucleotide sequence: TGTGCCAGCAGCGTAGATAGACAGGGCAACTCTGGAAACACCATATATTTT.

The rearrangement joins TRBV5-8 to TRBJ1-1; D uncertain. V shed 5 bases and J shed 2 bases, with 7 bases lying between them. This CDR3 comprises 12 residues. CDR1 SGHTS and CDR2 YDEGEE come from the germline V gene. CDR3 sequence: CASRDPNTEAFF. CDR3 DNA sequence: TGTGCCAGCAGGGACCCAAACACTGAAGCTTTCTTT.

The V gene is TRBV5-1, the J gene TRBJ1-6, with D possibly matching TRBD1 (6 bases). Germline V gene sequence: CDR1 SGHRS, CDR2 YFSETQ. The CDR3 is 15 residues long. V was clipped by 3 bases and J by 7 bases, with 14 bases between them. CDR3 sequence (DNA): TGCGCCAGCAGCTCGTCGACAGGTGAAAATTCACCCCTCCACTTT. Encoded protein: CASSSSTGENSPLHF. The variable domain in full, with the rest retrieved from reference TRBV5-1 and TRBJ1-6, is KAGVTQTPRYLIKTRGQQVTLSCSPISGHRSVSWYQQTPGQGLQFLFEYFSETQRNKGNFPGRFSGRQFSNSRSEMNVSTLELGDSALYLCASSSSTGENSPLHFGNGTRLTVT.

This sequence joins TRBV7-9 and TRBJ2-1; D assignment may be TRBD1 or TRBD2 (5 bases each). The CDR3 sequence is 17 residues long. The germline V gene encodes CDR1 SEHNR and CDR2 FQNEAQ (reference sequence). The ends were cut back, 6 bases at V and 1 base at J, with 19 bases in the middle. CDR3 sequence: CASSLASGDSSYNEQFF. The CDR3 region has the DNA TGTGCCAGCAGTCTAGCTTCCGGAGACAGTTCCTACAATGAGCAGTTCTTC.

The sample holds one count of this clone. This chain connects TRBV27 to TRBJ1-5, with 7 bases lining up with TRBD1. This CDR3 has 16 amino acids. Germline V gene lookup returns CDR1 MNHEY and CDR2 SMNVEV (reference sequence). Trimming at V came to 6 bases and at J to 7 bases, leaving 15 bases not matched to a gene. DNA for the CDR3: TGTGCCAGCAGCCTGCGACCGACAGGGATCAGGCAGCCCCAGCATTTT. Translated, it gives CASSLRPTGIRQPQHF.

V usage is TRBV19 and J usage is TRBJ2-1; D unresolved. CDR1 and CDR2 (germline): LNHDA, SQIVND (reference sequence). The CDR3 spans 15 residues. V lost 6 bases, J lost 0 bases, and 12 bases lay in between. The CDR3 spells CASSDRVSSYNEQFF. The CDR3 nucleotides are TGTGCCAGTAGCGATCGGGTCTCCTCCTACAATGAGCAGTTCTTC.

The V and J genes are TRBV11-3 and TRBJ1-1, with D perhaps TRBD1 (6 bases). Per germline, CDR1 SGHNT and CDR2 YENEEA. The CDR3 sequence is 15 residues long. Trimming took 1 base from V and 4 from J, leaving 13 bases between them. The CDR3 coding sequence is TGTGCCAGCAGCTTAGGGGGGCTAGGGAGCACTGAAGCTTTCTTT. Protein: CASSLGGLGSTEAFF.

This clone was seen a handful of times. The gene calls are TRBV29-1 and TRBJ1-5; unclear D gene. CDR3 length: 13 amino acids. In germline, CDR1 is SQVTM, CDR2 ANQGSEA. V was clipped by 4 bases and J by 0 bases, with 7 bases between them. CDR3 DNA: TGCAGCGTTGCCCTAACTAGCAATCAGCCCCAGCATTTT. Its translation is CSVALTSNQPQHF.

The chain uses TRBV11-3 and TRBJ2-1; 11 bases map to TRBD1. The junction had 2 bases not matched to a gene; V was cut back by 4 bases and J by 0 bases. Germline V lookup: CDR1 SGHNT, CDR2 YENEEA. CDR3 size: 16 residues. The CDR3 coding sequence is TGTGCCAGCAGCTCGGGACAGGGGGTCTCCTACAATGAGCAGTTCTTC. Protein product: CASSSGQGVSYNEQFF.

The gene calls are TRBV7-9 and TRBJ1-5, with TRBD1 matching over 7 bases. CDR1 is SEHNR and CDR2 is FQNEAQ in the germline V gene (reference sequence). CDR3 length: 14 residues. Germline trimming cut 2 bases from V and 2 bases from J; bases unmatched to any gene: 0. The CDR3 sequence is CASSLTGGNQPQHF. In DNA, the CDR3 is TGTGCCAGCAGCTTAACAGGGGGCAATCAGCCCCAGCATTTT.

The rearrangement joins TRBV19 to TRBJ1-2; D might be TRBD1 (6 bases). In germline, CDR1 is LNHDA, CDR2 SQIVND (reference sequence). The CDR3 covers 14 residues. V lost 3 bases and J lost 6, with 14 bases in between. CDR3 in DNA: TGTGCCAGTAGTATTCAGGGGAGGAGCGATGGCTACACCTTC. Amino acid sequence: CASSIQGRSDGYTF.

The chain links TRBV7-2 to TRBJ2-3, with TRBD2 as a possible D gene (6 bases). The germline gives CDR1 SGHTA, CDR2 FQGNSA. V lost 6 bases to trimming and J lost 2 bases, with 12 bases between them. CDR3 size: 14 residues. The CDR3 reads CASSPAGNTDTQYF. CDR3 nucleotides: TGTGCCAGCAGTCCCGCGGGGAACACAGATACGCAGTATTTT.

The chain combines TRBV4-3 with TRBJ2-1; D uncertain. Trimming pared 3 bases from V and 4 bases from J, leaving 7 bases between. From germline, CDR1 is LGHNA and CDR2 YSLEER. This CDR3 contains 13 residues. In DNA, the CDR3 is TGCGCCAGCAGCCAGGCTTTGTACAATGAGCAGTTCTTC. Protein sequence: CASSQALYNEQFF.

The CDR3 nucleotides are TGTGCCAGCAGCCAATACCAGAATTCACCCCTCCACTTT. Its protein is CASSQYQNSPLHF. The rearrangement links TRBV14 to TRBJ1-6; D is undetermined. Trimming took 2 bases from V and 7 from J, leaving 6 bases between them. The CDR3 covers 13 residues. Germline CDR1 is SGHDN and CDR2 is FVKESK.

The V call is TRBV5-5, the J call TRBJ1-1; D is unresolved. The CDR3 loop spans 13 amino acids. The germline V gene has CDR1 SGHKS and CDR2 YYEKEE (reference sequence). Trimming stripped 2 bases from V and 2 bases from J, with 7 bases between. The CDR3 is CASSFGLNTEAFF. DNA of the CDR3: TGTGCCAGCAGCTTCGGCTTAAACACTGAAGCTTTCTTT.

This clone appeared once. The chain employs TRBV12-3 or TRBV12-4 and TRBJ1-1, with 8 bases lining up with TRBD1. The ends lost 5 bases at V and 11 bases at J; junction bases unmatched: 10. This CDR3 contains 13 residues. Written as DNA, the CDR3 is TGTGCCAGCAGTACGGACAGGGCTTTTGACGCTTTCTTT. Translated, it gives CASSTDRAFDAFF.

V gene TRBV27 combines with J gene TRBJ1-1, with TRBD1 as a possible D gene (5 bases). Trimming took 9 bases from V and 1 from J, leaving 12 bases between them. The CDR3 totals 13 residues. From germline, CDR1 is MNHEY and CDR2 SMNVEV (reference sequence). CDR3 sequence reads: CASGGQGNTEAFF. Written as DNA, the CDR3 is TGTGCCAGTGGCGGGCAGGGGAACACTGAAGCTTTCTTT.

The chain employs TRBV5-1 and TRBJ2-1; 7 bases map to TRBD2. The CDR3 spans 15 residues. Germline V lookup: CDR1 SGHRS, CDR2 YFSETQ. V was clipped by 4 bases and J by 3 bases; unmatched bases: 7. This CDR3 reads CASSLEVAGYNEQFF. CDR3 sequence (DNA): TGCGCCAGCAGCCTGGAGGTAGCGGGCTACAATGAGCAGTTCTTC.

The chain is built from TRBV6-5 and TRBJ2-5, with TRBD1 matching over 9 bases. Trimming cost V 5 bases and J 5 bases; bases outside gene matches: 9. Germline-derived CDR1 and CDR2 are MNHEY and SVGAGI. This CDR3 contains 15 residues. CDR3 sequence reads: CASSQDRGFVETQYF. The DNA for the CDR3 is TGTGCCAGCAGTCAGGACAGGGGTTTTGTGGAGACCCAGTACTTC.

This rearrangement joins TRBV9 to TRBJ2-5, with TRBD1 matching 7 bases. With V trimmed by 2 bases and J by 2 bases, 3 bases remained unmatched. The germline gives CDR1 SGDLS, CDR2 YYNGEE. The CDR3 contains 14 residues. The CDR3 bases are TGTGCCAGCAGCGTGACAGGGATTCAAGAGACCCAGTACTTC. Translating gives CASSVTGIQETQYF. The whole variable domain, remainder taken from reference TRBV9 and TRBJ2-5, is DSGVTQTPKHLITATGQRVTLRCSPRSGDLSVYWYQQSLDQGLQFLIQYYNGEERAKGNILERFSAQQFPDLHSELNLSSLELGDSALYFCASSVTGIQETQYFGPGTRLLVL.